The clone carrying this T cell receptor beta chain was counted a single time. In the PCR, 60 Vbeta and 13 Jbeta primers were used. Sequenced by immunoSEQ multiplex PCR; TCRdb stores in-frame clones only, minus some. Of 150,000 to 200,000 clones detected, 75% to 90% appear once; the ten largest clones hold 1.5% to 2%. The sample originates from a study of cytomegalovirus exposure and HLA in healthy donors. Germline CDR1 reads SGHVS; CDR2 reads FQNEAQ. The CDR3 consists of 19 residues. Germline trimming cut 5 bases from V and 2 bases from J; bases unmatched to any gene: 16. The sequenced sample was PBMCs. The genes are TRBV7-8 and TRBJ1-5; TRBD1 matches at 9 bases. The receptor's source is a human donor in good health. Here the CDR3 reads CASSLYGTGYEGGNQPQHF. CDR3 coding DNA: TGTGCCAGCAGCCTCTACGGGACAGGGTACGAGGGTGGCAATCAGCCCCAGCATTTT.